The clone carrying this T cell receptor beta chain occurred many times. Its antigen is still unknown. The CDR3 is 13 amino acids. The V end was cut by 2 bases, the J end by 3 bases, with 8 bases between. CDR1 and CDR2 from the germline V gene are SGHKS and YYEKEE (reference sequence). These data originate in a study of T cells in Graves' hyperthyroidism and ophthalmopathy. TCR beta CDR3 regions were amplified from RNA. An initial round of RT-PCR targeting the TCR CDR3 relied on the HTBI primer set. From the multiplex PCR reads, TCRdb called clonotypes with MiXCR, one entry per CDR3 protein. The sample lists fewer than 750,000 distinct CDR3 sequences, more than 14% occurring once. Study-wide results and caveats: A model of 13 V-J pairs discriminated ophthalmopathy from stable hyperthyroidism. Ophthalmopathy onset followed model prediction by a median approximately 5.9 months.

Patients with ophthalmopathy all had a Clinical Activity Score of at least 3, a NOSPECS grade of at least 4 and duration under 3 months. This sample holds PBMCs from under 11 ml fresh peripheral blood. The rearrangement links TRBV5-5 to TRBJ1-1, with unresolved D. This TCR derives from a woman in her 50s with Graves' ophthalmopathy. Sequencing input: blood. Here the CDR3 reads CASSFHPDTEAFF. CDR3 bases: TGTGCCAGCAGCTTCCACCCCGACACTGAAGCTTTCTTT.